This T cell receptor beta chain derives from a study of T cells after yellow fever vaccination. This CDR3 contains 13 residues. The V gene end was trimmed by 9 bases and the J gene end by 4 bases; junction bases not matched to a gene: 5. Germline V gene lookup returns CDR1 LNHDA and CDR2 SQIVND (reference sequence). This clonotype has at least ten counts. Each CDR3 protein gets one entry after TCRdb re-called the 5' RACE reads with MiXCR. The table lists some 150,000 distinct CDR3 sequences, about 11% of them singletons, with 35% to 40% in the top ten. The source material was CD8+ T cells sorted from PBMCs, sampled 15 days after the yellow fever booster vaccination. The chain combines TRBV19 with TRBJ1-5, with 8 bases that match TRBD1. The TCR sequence derives from a man aged 18 to 29 who received the YFV17D yellow fever vaccine. The CDR3 nucleotides read TGTGCCAGCAGCAACAGGGGGAATCAGCCCCAGCATTTT. It specifies CASSNRGNQPQHF.